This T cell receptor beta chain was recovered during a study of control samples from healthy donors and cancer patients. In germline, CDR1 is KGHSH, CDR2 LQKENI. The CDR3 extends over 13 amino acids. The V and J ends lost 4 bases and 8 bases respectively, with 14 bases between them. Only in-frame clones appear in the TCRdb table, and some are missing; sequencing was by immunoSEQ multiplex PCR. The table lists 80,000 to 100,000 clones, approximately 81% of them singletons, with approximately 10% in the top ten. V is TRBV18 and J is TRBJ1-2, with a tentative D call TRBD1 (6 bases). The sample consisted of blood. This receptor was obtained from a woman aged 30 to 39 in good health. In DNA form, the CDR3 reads TGTGCCAGCTCACTGGACAGAGCAGACGGCTACACCTTC. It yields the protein CASSLDRADGYTF. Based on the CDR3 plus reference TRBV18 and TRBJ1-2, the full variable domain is NAGVMQNPRHLVRRRGQEARLRCSPMKGHSHVYWYRQLPEEGLKFMVYLQKENIIDESGMPKERFSAEFPKEGPSILRIQQVVRGDSAAYFCASSLDRADGYTFGSGTRLTVV.